The next 9 T cell receptor beta chains were all read from a single sample in a study of radiation and T cells in renal cell carcinoma. Time point indicated: baseline pretreatment blood. The treatment denotes: 15 Gy SBRT to primary tumor, nephrectomy 4 weeks later. Measured with immunoSEQ multiplex PCR; TCRdb has only the in-frame clones, and not every one. The sample includes 140,000 to 150,000 clones, around 90% of them seen just once. The source material was blood, sampled from a patient whose treatment included radiotherapy and nephrectomy. The source is a woman aged 70-85 years with renal cell carcinoma.

This clone was detected only once. The rearrangement joins TRBV2 to TRBJ1-6; TRBD1 might be the D (6 bases). Trimming shortened V by 6 bases and J by 5 bases, and 11 bases separated the two germline ends. Germline V gene data show CDR1 as SNHLY and CDR2 as FYNNEI. This CDR3 comprises 14 residues. CDR3 in amino acids: CASRGGANNSPLHF. The CDR3 bases are TGTGCCAGCAGGGGGGGGGCAAATAATTCACCCCTCCACTTT.

The rearrangement uses TRBV9 and TRBJ1-6, with 9 bases aligning to TRBD1. CDR3 length equals 15 residues. CDR1 and CDR2 from the germline V gene are SGDLS and YYNGEE. V dropped 3 bases and J dropped 7; count of bases not matched to a gene: 5. CDR3 loop: CASSGATGGNSPLHF. CDR3 bases: TGTGCCAGCAGCGGGGCGACAGGGGGAAATTCACCCCTCCACTTT. Complete variable domain (other parts from reference TRBV9 and TRBJ1-6): DSGVTQTPKHLITATGQRVTLRCSPRSGDLSVYWYQQSLDQGLQFLIQYYNGEERAKGNILERFSAQQFPDLHSELNLSSLELGDSALYFCASSGATGGNSPLHFGNGTRLTVT.

J is TRBJ2-2 and V is TRBV19; 8 bases line up with TRBD1. Germline-derived CDR1 and CDR2 are LNHDA and SQIVND (reference sequence). Trimming removed 7 bases from V and 4 bases from J; junction bases left unmatched: 5. The CDR3 length is 14 residues. The DNA for the CDR3 is TGTGCCAGTAATGACAGGGGACGCACCGGGGAGCTGTTTTTT. Translating gives CASNDRGRTGELFF.

The V and J genes are TRBV19 and TRBJ2-2; 8 bases are a match to TRBD2. Trimming removed 3 bases from V and 4 bases from J; junction bases left unmatched: 1. The V gene's germline CDR1 is LNHDA and CDR2 SQIVND (reference sequence). The CDR3 consists of 14 residues. The CDR3 DNA follows: TGTGCCAGTAGTATTAGCGGGGCCACCGGGGAGCTGTTTTTT. This translates into CASSISGATGELFF.

The chain recombines TRBV19 with TRBJ2-5; D is possibly TRBD1 (5 bases). In germline, CDR1 is LNHDA, CDR2 SQIVND (reference sequence). CDR3 length: 11 amino acids. V was trimmed by 10 bases and J by 2 bases, leaving 8 bases between them. CDR3 amino acids: CATRQQETQYF. In DNA form, the CDR3 reads TGTGCCACCCGACAGCAAGAGACCCAGTACTTC.

V usage is TRBV10-1 and J usage is TRBJ2-2; perhaps TRBD2 as D (7 bases). The V and J ends lost 11 bases and 4 bases respectively, with 14 bases between them. Germline CDR1 is WNHNN and CDR2 is SYGVQD (reference sequence). This CDR3 is 13 amino acids long. The CDR3 nucleotides read TGCGCCCCACGGGGGGCGCTCACCGGGGAGCTGTTTTTT. Translation: CAPRGALTGELFF.

The chain is built from TRBV10-3 and TRBJ1-2; the D is unclear. Trimming stripped 0 bases from V and 0 bases from J, with 8 bases between. The germline V gene has CDR1 ENHRY and CDR2 SYGVKD. The CDR3 totals 15 residues. As DNA, the CDR3 is TGTGCCATCAGTGAGTCGGGTCAGGCTAACTATGGCTACACCTTC. Residues: CAISESGQANYGYTF.

The J gene is TRBJ2-7, the V gene TRBV15, with D perhaps matching TRBD2 (7 bases). V lost 0 bases to trimming and J lost 3 bases, with 15 bases between them. The CDR3 extends over 16 amino acids. Germline CDR1 reads LNHNV; CDR2 reads YYDKDF (reference sequence). The CDR3 protein is CATSRDLQGGNYEQYF. Written as DNA, the CDR3 is TGTGCCACCAGCAGAGATTTACAGGGAGGGAACTACGAGCAGTACTTC.

V usage is TRBV5-1 and J usage is TRBJ2-1; either TRBD1 or TRBD2 may supply D (5 bases each). V lost 0 bases to trimming and J lost 5 bases, with 15 bases between them. The CDR3 is made up of 16 amino acids. Germline loops: CDR1 SGHRS, CDR2 YFSETQ. CDR3 loop: CASSLGYGVGDNEQFF. The CDR3 DNA follows: TGCGCCAGCAGCTTGGGGTACGGGGTGGGGGACAATGAGCAGTTCTTC.